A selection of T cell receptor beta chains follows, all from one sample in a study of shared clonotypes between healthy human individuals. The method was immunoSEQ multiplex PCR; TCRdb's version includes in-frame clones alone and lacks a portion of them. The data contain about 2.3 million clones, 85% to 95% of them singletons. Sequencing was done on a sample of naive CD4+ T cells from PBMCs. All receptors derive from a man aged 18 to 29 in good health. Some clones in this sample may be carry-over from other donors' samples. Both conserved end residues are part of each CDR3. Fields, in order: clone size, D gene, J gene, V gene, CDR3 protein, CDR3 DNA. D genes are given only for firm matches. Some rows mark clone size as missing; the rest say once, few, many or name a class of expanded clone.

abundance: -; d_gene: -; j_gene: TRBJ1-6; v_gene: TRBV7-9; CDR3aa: CASSRTVNSPLHF; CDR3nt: TGTGCCAGCAGCCGGACAGTCAATTCACCCCTCCACTTT
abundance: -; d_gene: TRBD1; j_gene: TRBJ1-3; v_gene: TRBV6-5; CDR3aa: CASALNRGAGNTIYF; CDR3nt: TGTGCCAGCGCATTGAACAGGGGGGCTGGAAACACCATATATTTT
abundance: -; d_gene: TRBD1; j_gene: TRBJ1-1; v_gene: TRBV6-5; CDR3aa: CASSYGQGAEAFF; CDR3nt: TGTGCCAGCAGTTACGGGCAGGGGGCTGAAGCTTTCTTT
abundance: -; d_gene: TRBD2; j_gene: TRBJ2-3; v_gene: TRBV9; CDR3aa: CASSRLAGGEADTQYF; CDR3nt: TGTGCCAGCAGCCGACTAGCGGGAGGGGAAGCAGATACGCAGTATTTT
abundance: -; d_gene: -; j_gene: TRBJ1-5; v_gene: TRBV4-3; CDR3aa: CASSQSRADQPQHF; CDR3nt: TGCGCCAGCAGCCAATCACGGGCCGATCAGCCCCAGCATTTT
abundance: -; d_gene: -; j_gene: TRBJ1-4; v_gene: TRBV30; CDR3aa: CAWSVSGGSEKLFF; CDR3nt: TGTGCCTGGAGTGTTTCGGGGGGAAGTGAAAAACTGTTTTTT
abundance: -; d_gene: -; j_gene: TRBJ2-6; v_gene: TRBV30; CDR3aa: CAWRISGANVLTF; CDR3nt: TGTGCCTGGCGGATCTCTGGGGCCAACGTCCTGACTTTC
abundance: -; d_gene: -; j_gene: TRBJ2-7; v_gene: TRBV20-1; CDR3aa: CSASPLYEQYF; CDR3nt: TGCAGTGCTAGTCCCCTCTACGAGCAGTACTTC
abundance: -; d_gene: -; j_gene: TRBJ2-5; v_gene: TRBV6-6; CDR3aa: CASSSRQQETQYF; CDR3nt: TGTGCCAGCAGTTCAAGACAGCAAGAGACCCAGTACTTC
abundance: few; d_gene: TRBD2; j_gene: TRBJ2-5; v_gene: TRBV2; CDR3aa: CASSGTSGIQETQYF; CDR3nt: TGTGCCAGCAGTGGGACTAGCGGGATTCAAGAGACCCAGTACTTC
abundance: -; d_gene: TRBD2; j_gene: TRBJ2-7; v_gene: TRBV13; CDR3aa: CASSALTSVSYEQYF; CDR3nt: TGTGCCAGCAGCGCCCTTACTAGCGTATCCTACGAGCAGTACTTC
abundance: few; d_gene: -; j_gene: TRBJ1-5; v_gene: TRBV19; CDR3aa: CASTDHSRGSSNQPQHF; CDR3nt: TGTGCCAGTACCGACCACTCGAGGGGATCTAGCAATCAGCCCCAGCATTTT
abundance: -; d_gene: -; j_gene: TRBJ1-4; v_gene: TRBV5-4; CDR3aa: CASSNQASNEKLFF; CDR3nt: TGTGCCAGCAGCAACCAAGCGTCAAATGAAAAACTGTTTTTT
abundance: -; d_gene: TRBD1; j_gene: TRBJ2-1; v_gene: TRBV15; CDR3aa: CATSSVGTAVNEQFF; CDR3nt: TGTGCCACCAGCAGCGTAGGGACAGCTGTTAATGAGCAGTTCTTC
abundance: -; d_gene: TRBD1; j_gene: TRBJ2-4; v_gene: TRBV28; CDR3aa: CASKSPGQGENIQYF; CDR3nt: TGTGCCAGCAAGAGCCCCGGACAGGGGGAAAACATTCAGTACTTC
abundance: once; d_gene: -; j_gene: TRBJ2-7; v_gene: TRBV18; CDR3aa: CASSPGPREQYF; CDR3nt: TGTGCCAGCTCACCGGGGCCTCGTGAGCAGTACTTC
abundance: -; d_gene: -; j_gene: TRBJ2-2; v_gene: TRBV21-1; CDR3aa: CASSKREGTGELFF; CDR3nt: TGTGCCAGCAGCAAAAGGGAAGGCACCGGGGAGCTGTTTTTT
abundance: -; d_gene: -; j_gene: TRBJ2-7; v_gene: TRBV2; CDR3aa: CASSYQTGINEQYF; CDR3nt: TGTGCCAGCAGTTATCAAACAGGGATCAACGAGCAGTACTTC
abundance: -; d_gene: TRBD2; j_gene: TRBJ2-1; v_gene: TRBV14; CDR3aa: CASSHVAGESYNEQFF; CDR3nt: TGTGCCAGCAGCCACGTAGCGGGGGAGTCCTACAATGAGCAGTTCTTC
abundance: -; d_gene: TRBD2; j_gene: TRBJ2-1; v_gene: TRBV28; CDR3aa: CASSARLAGSYNEQFF; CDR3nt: TGTGCCAGCAGCGCCCGATTAGCGGGCTCCTACAATGAGCAGTTCTTC
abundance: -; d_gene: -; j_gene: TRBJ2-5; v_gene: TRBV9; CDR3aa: CASSAPARGETQYF; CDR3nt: TGTGCCAGCAGCGCCCCTGCTCGTGGAGAGACCCAGTACTTC
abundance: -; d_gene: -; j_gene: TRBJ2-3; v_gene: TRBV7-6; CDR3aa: CASSLLSRTDTQYF; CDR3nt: TGTGCCAGCAGCTTATTGTCCCGCACAGATACGCAGTATTTT